What follows is one T cell receptor beta chain and its context. The antigen is unknown. The CDR3 loop spans 13 amino acids. Deletions cut 6 bases from V and 9 bases from J, with 17 bases between. The germline V gene has CDR1 MDHEN and CDR2 SYDVKM. Libraries were prepared by immunoSEQ multiplex PCR; TCRdb keeps only in-frame clonotypes and omits some of them. There are roughly 150,000 clones in the sample; about 89% occur only once, and about 8.9% lies in the top ten. This sample was taken from a study of T cell responses to AZD1222 COVID-19 vaccine. Study-wide results and caveats: CD4 TCRs associated with vaccination spanned spike, dominating at 160-218 and 743-854. Clonal diversity may have been underestimated in mostly white British donors. A reported finding is that nearly half of spike-specific TCRs target unmutated variant regions.

The TCR comes from an adult who received the AZD1222 COVID-19 vaccine. The sample here was peripheral blood, taken 28 days after the second AZD1222 dose. The chain links TRBV28 to TRBJ2-5, with D possibly TRBD2 on 6 matching bases. The CDR3 DNA sequence: TGTGCCAGCAGACCCGGAGGGCTCGGGGCCCAGTACTTC. The encoded protein is CASRPGGLGAQYF.